The subject of this entry is one T cell receptor beta chain. The antigen remains unidentified. Libraries were prepared by immunoSEQ multiplex PCR; TCRdb keeps only in-frame clonotypes and omits some of them. Of about 85,000 clones listed, around 93% are singletons. The CDR3 sequence is 14 residues long. Germline lookup yields CDR1 MGHRA and CDR2 YSYEKL. Trimming took off 2 bases at V and 5 bases at J, with 13 bases between the two ends. The record originates from a study of siplizumab effects on memory and regulatory T cells. The study, taken as a whole, reports: No assignable naive or memory phenotype existed for roughly 80-96% of proliferating CD4+ or CD8+ clones.

This chain joins TRBV4-1 and TRBJ2-7, with D maybe TRBD1 (6 bases). The TCR comes from a human donor in good health. The material sequenced was CD8+ T cells sorted from blood. CDR3 DNA: TGCGCCAGCAGCCAAACGGCAGGGGTCGACGAGCAGTACTTC. Translating gives CASSQTAGVDEQYF.